This TCR beta chain was captured by sequencing in a study of OX40 agonist ivuxolimab in advanced cancers. Profiled with immunoSEQ multiplex PCR; TCRdb holds only in-frame clones, not every one. The profile shows around 100,000 clones, roughly nine tenths of them singletons. This TCR derives from an adult with an advanced solid tumor such as melanoma, head and neck, liver or kidney cancer. Sequencing was performed on CD4+ or CD8+ T cells sorted from blood, taken in a trial of the OX40 agonist ivuxolimab.

Here the CDR3 DNA reads TGTGCCTGGAGTATGGACAGGGGCTACACCTACGAGCAGTACTTC. Translated: CAWSMDRGYTYEQYF. V and J are TRBV30 and TRBJ2-7; 9 bases align to TRBD1. Germline CDR1 GTSNPN, CDR2 SVGIG (reference sequence). The CDR3 is 15 residues long. The trim removed 2 bases at V and 2 bases at J, leaving 7 bases unmatched.